A selection of T cell receptor beta chains follows, all from one sample in a study of response to subunit inactivated influenza vaccine. TCRdb processed the RT-PCR reads anew with MiXCR; each CDR3 protein has one entry. The table lists more than 700,000 distinct CDR3 sequences, 21% of them singletons. The sequenced sample was PBMCs from blood, obtained more than 4 days after vaccination. The receptors were gathered from a man aged 50-60 years who received an inactivated influenza vaccine. The CDR3 runs from the conserved cysteine through the conserved F or W. The D gene is left open where the match is weak. Clone size appears in some rows only: once, few, many, or a class for an expanded clone.

V gene	D gene	J gene	clone size	CDR3 DNA	CDR3 protein
TRBV7-8	-	TRBJ2-7	-	TGTGCCAGCAGCCAGGACGGGACTCCTCGTGAGCAGTACTTC	CASSQDGTPREQYF
TRBV20-1	-	TRBJ1-1	-	TGCAGTGCTAGAGATCAGGGAGGGGAGAACACTGAAGCTTTCTTT	CSARDQGGENTEAFF
TRBV6-5	-	TRBJ2-1	few	TGTGCCAGCAGTTCGCCGCTGTTCGATGAGCAGTTCTTC	CASSSPLFDEQFF
TRBV27	TRBD1	TRBJ1-2	-	TGTGCCAGCAGTTTCGGGACAGCTTCTTTCTATGGCTACACCTTC	CASSFGTASFYGYTF
TRBV7-9	-	TRBJ1-5	-	TGTGCCAGCAGTCCACCGCTCCCGCCCCAGCATTTT	CASSPPLPPQHF
TRBV6-2/TRBV6-3	TRBD1	TRBJ2-1	-	TGTGCCAGCAGTAACAGGGGTCTGGATGAGCAGTTCTTC	CASSNRGLDEQFF
TRBV20-1	-	TRBJ2-3	few	TGCAGTGCTAGTATCAGGGCGACAGATACGCAGTATTTT	CSASIRATDTQYF
TRBV6-2/TRBV6-3	TRBD2	TRBJ2-1	-	TGTGCCAGCATCCTAGCGGGAAGCAATGAGCAGTTCTTC	CASILAGSNEQFF
TRBV2	-	TRBJ2-2	many	TGTGCCAGCAGCCTCGAGGGTGGCACCGGGGAGCTGTTTTTT	CASSLEGGTGELFF
TRBV15	TRBD2	TRBJ2-1	-	TGTGCCACCAGCACAGGGACTAGCGGGAGAAATGAGCAGTTCTTC	CATSTGTSGRNEQFF
TRBV5-1	-	TRBJ2-3	-	TGCGCCAGCAGCTTGGCGGGGACTTCCCCGAGTACGGACACGCAGTATTTT	CASSLAGTSPSTDTQYF
TRBV7-3	TRBD1	TRBJ1-1	few	TGTGCCAGCAGCCCGACTGGACAGGGCGATGAAGCTTTCTTT	CASSPTGQGDEAFF
TRBV18	-	TRBJ2-2	-	TGTGCCAGCTCAGTCCAGAGGGGCCGCGGGGAGCTGTTTTTT	CASSVQRGRGELFF
TRBV4-2	-	TRBJ2-4	-	TGTGCCAGCAGCCAAGAGGGCGCCTTCAAAAACATTCAGTACTTC	CASSQEGAFKNIQYF
TRBV6-5	-	TRBJ2-6	few	TGTGCCAGCAGTTACTCGAGTGAGGCCTCTGGGGCCAACGTCCTGACTTTC	CASSYSSEASGANVLTF
TRBV5-8	TRBD1	TRBJ2-1	few	TGTGCCAGCAGTTGGACAGGGTCGGCCTACAATGAGCAGTTCTTC	CASSWTGSAYNEQFF
TRBV14	TRBD2	TRBJ2-7	-	TGTGCCAGCAGCTCGTTCGGGGGGGACGAGCAGTACTTC	CASSSFGGDEQYF
TRBV6-5	-	TRBJ2-1	many	TGTGCCAGCAGTTACTCGATATCTAACCCCTCCTACAATGAGCAGTTCTTC	CASSYSISNPSYNEQFF
TRBV7-2	-	TRBJ2-7	-	TGTGCCAGCAGCGGGGGCTCGCCCTACGAGCAGTACTTC	CASSGGSPYEQYF
TRBV20-1	TRBD2	TRBJ2-3	few	TGCAGTGCTAGAGATGGGCGGGGGGGGAGAAATACGCAGTATTTT	CSARDGRGGRNTQYF
TRBV30	-	TRBJ1-1	-	TGTGCCTGGAGGGGGCTTAACACTGAAGCTTTCTTT	CAWRGLNTEAFF
TRBV18	-	TRBJ2-1	many	TGTGCCAGCTCACCGAATAGCGGCTACAATGAGCAGTTCTTC	CASSPNSGYNEQFF
TRBV4-1	TRBD2	TRBJ2-7	few	TGCGCCAGCAGCCAAACCCGGGGACTAGTTCAATCCTACGAGCAGTACTTC	CASSQTRGLVQSYEQYF
TRBV10-3	TRBD2	TRBJ2-3	few	TGTGCCATCAGTCCTCGTCGACTAGCGGGAGGTGCAGATACGCAGTATTTT	CAISPRRLAGGADTQYF
TRBV6-5	TRBD2	TRBJ2-7	few	TGTGCCAGCAGTTATCGGGGGGAGCGCGAGCAGTACTTC	CASSYRGEREQYF
TRBV12-3/TRBV12-4	-	TRBJ2-2	-	TGTGCCAGTCTCGACTCTCCCGGGGAGCTGTTTTTT	CASLDSPGELFF
TRBV12-3/TRBV12-4	-	TRBJ2-3	many	TGTGCCAGCAGCTCACGGGGGGCCGACCCAGATACGCAGTATTTT	CASSSRGADPDTQYF
TRBV28	TRBD1	TRBJ2-3	-	TGTGCCAGCAGTTTTGGAGGACAGGGGGCAGATACGCAGTATTTT	CASSFGGQGADTQYF
TRBV5-1	TRBD2	TRBJ2-3	-	TGCGCCAGCCGAAGACTAGCGGAGACCACAGATACGCAGTATTTT	CASRRLAETTDTQYF
TRBV20-1	TRBD2	TRBJ2-1	-	TGCAGTGCTAGATTCGCTAGCGGGAGGAACAATGAGCAGTTCTTC	CSARFASGRNNEQFF
TRBV5-5	TRBD1	TRBJ1-1	few	TGTGCCAGCAGCCAAACAGGGGTCACTGAAGCTTTCTTT	CASSQTGVTEAFF
TRBV6-5	TRBD1	TRBJ2-7	-	TGTGCCAGCAGTTACTCTCCGGGGACAGACGACTCCTACGAGCAGTACTTC	CASSYSPGTDDSYEQYF
TRBV20-1	-	TRBJ2-7	-	TGCAGTGCTAGCGGGGTTAGCTCCTACGAGCAGTACTTC	CSASGVSSYEQYF
TRBV28	TRBD1	TRBJ2-1	-	TGTGCCAGCAGTTTATACGGGACAGGCTACAATGAGCAGTTCTTC	CASSLYGTGYNEQFF
TRBV5-6	-	TRBJ2-4	many	TGTGCCAGCAGCACCGGGACCCCGCAAAACATTCAGTACTTC	CASSTGTPQNIQYF
TRBV7-8	-	TRBJ1-3	-	TGTGCCAGCAGTCTCGCGGGAAGCACCATATATTTT	CASSLAGSTIYF
TRBV6-2/TRBV6-3	TRBD2	TRBJ2-1	-	TGTGCCAGCAGCCTACCAACCCCATTGCGGGGGGGGCGCAATGAGCAGTTCTTC	CASSLPTPLRGGRNEQFF
TRBV6-1	TRBD1	TRBJ1-2	-	TGTGCCAGCGCATCCAGGGGGCCCCTCTATGGCTACACCTTC	CASASRGPLYGYTF
TRBV19	TRBD1	TRBJ1-1	-	TGTGCCAGTAGTATGCCGGGACAGGCGTACACTGAAGCTTTCTTT	CASSMPGQAYTEAFF
TRBV10-3	-	TRBJ1-1	-	TGTGCCATCAGTGAATCAGTAGACACTGAAGCTTTCTTT	CAISESVDTEAFF
TRBV20-1	TRBD2	TRBJ2-1	-	TGCAGTGCTACTCATGGACTAGCGGGGATCTACAATGAGCAGTTCTTC	CSATHGLAGIYNEQFF
TRBV12-3/TRBV12-4	-	TRBJ1-2	few	TGTGCCAGCAGCAATGCTCGCTACTATGGCTACACCTTC	CASSNARYYGYTF
TRBV11-2	-	TRBJ2-5	-	TGTGCCAGCAGCTTGTTCGGGACCTACCAAGAGACCCAGTACTTC	CASSLFGTYQETQYF
TRBV5-5	-	TRBJ2-5	few	TGTGCCAGCAGCAAAACCTTCAGTTGGTACCAAGAGACCCAGTACTTC	CASSKTFSWYQETQYF
TRBV10-2	-	TRBJ2-4	-	TGCGCCAGCAGTGAGTCGACTCGATACATTCAGTACTTC	CASSESTRYIQYF
TRBV9	TRBD2	TRBJ2-3	-	TGTGCCAGCAGCGTAGGGTCTAGCGGTTCCGCTAGCACAGATACGCAGTATTTT	CASSVGSSGSASTDTQYF
TRBV2	TRBD2	TRBJ2-1	-	TGTGCCCGCAGTCCCCCGGGACTAGCGGGAGGGCCGGGGTACAATGAGCAGTTCTTC	CARSPPGLAGGPGYNEQFF
TRBV29-1	TRBD2	TRBJ2-1	few	TGCAGCGCGGCGGGGGGGTATGAGCAGTTCTTC	CSAAGGYEQFF
TRBV7-2	-	TRBJ1-2	few	TGTGCCAGCAGCTTAGAAGGGAGTGGCTACACCTTC	CASSLEGSGYTF
TRBV2	TRBD1	TRBJ2-3	-	TGTGCCAGCACCGGGACAGGGGGAGATACGCAGTATTTT	CASTGTGGDTQYF
TRBV4-3	TRBD2	TRBJ2-2	-	TGCGCCAGCAGCCAATTAGCGGGAGGCCACGGGGAGCTGTTTTTT	CASSQLAGGHGELFF